Presented here are 3 T cell receptor beta chains from one specimen sequenced in a study of cytomegalovirus exposure and HLA in healthy donors. Amplification used 60 Vbeta primers and 13 Jbeta primers. Using immunoSEQ multiplex PCR, the repertoire was profiled, and TCRdb retains in-frame clones only, with some absent. The data show 80,000 or so clones, roughly a tenth seen once. The sequenced sample was PBMCs. The receptors were sampled from a man between 60 and 75 years old in good health and CMV-seropositive.

In this sample, this clone turned up a few times. The V gene is TRBV5-1, the J gene TRBJ2-5, with 7 bases lining up with TRBD1. CDR3 size: 17 residues. V trimming: 4 bases; J trimming: 5 bases; junction bases outside the gene matches: 17. Germline V lookup: CDR1 SGHRS, CDR2 YFSETQ. In DNA form, the CDR3 reads TGCGCCAGCAGCAGGTTCTCAGCCGGGACAGACTTTGAGACCCAGTACTTC. Translated, it gives CASSRFSAGTDFETQYF.

The genes are TRBV10-3 and TRBJ2-1; D gene ambiguous. With 0 bases removed from V and 11 bases from J, the gap between germline ends came to 14 bases. Looked up from germline, CDR1 is ENHRY and CDR2 is SYGVKD. This CDR3 spans 14 amino acids. In DNA, the CDR3 is TGTGCCATCAGTGAGTCGACGGCGACGGAGAAGCAGTTCTTC. It is translated as CAISESTATEKQFF.

This sequence joins TRBV12-2 and TRBJ2-3; TRBD1 is the table's D call, not checked against the DNA. TRBV12-2 is marked as a pseudogene. This CDR3 is built from 13 residues. Written as DNA, the CDR3 is TGTGCAAGTCGCTTAGCGACGGCAGGGTCGCAGTATTTT. Translated: CASRLATAGSQYF.